This T cell receptor (beta chain) was observed in a study of blood T cell repertoires in COVID-19. Background on the study: The origin of the acute and convalescent COVID-19 samples was the United States, Italy and Spain. PBMCs, B-cell-depleted T cells, or T cells provided the cDNA or gDNA that made up the material.

There are 17 residues in the CDR3. Germline CDR1 is MGHRA and CDR2 is YSYEKL. V lost 0 bases, J lost 1 base, and 9 bases stayed unmatched. Self-reported history from a screening survey and questionnaire set each donor's cohort. The data were produced by immunoSEQ multiplex PCR, yet TCRdb's version contains in-frame clones alone and is incomplete. Among around 190,000 clones listed, approximately 88% were seen once. The source material was PBMCs or T cells enriched from blood (not recorded which). This rearrangement joins TRBV4-1 to TRBJ2-7; 7 bases agree with TRBD2. This sequence originates from a woman aged 18-29 years who had recovered from COVID-19. The DNA of the CDR3 is TGCGCCAGCAGCCAAGATTGGGGGGAGGGGCCGTCCTACGAGCAGTACTTC. Amino acid sequence: CASSQDWGEGPSYEQYF.